This TCR beta chain came from a study of cytomegalovirus exposure and HLA in healthy donors. This CDR3 contains 15 residues. Germline V gene sequence: CDR1 SGHVS, CDR2 FQNEAQ. The ends lost 5 bases at V and 3 bases at J; junction bases unmatched: 7. Vbeta (60) and Jbeta (13) primers were used in the PCR. TCRdb's table, derived via immunoSEQ multiplex PCR, lists solely in-frame clones and lacks some. Altogether under 150,000 clones are present, less than 85% being singletons, with the ten largest covering 2.5% to 3%. This clone was observed a handful of times. The sample taken for sequencing was PBMCs. This sequence was found in a young man in good health and CMV-seronegative. This rearrangement joins TRBV7-8 to TRBJ1-2; 9 bases fit TRBD1. The CDR3 reads CASSNGQGSYYGYTF. Written as DNA, the CDR3 is TGTGCCAGCAGCAACGGACAGGGGTCGTACTATGGCTACACCTTC.